This T cell receptor (beta chain) derives from a study of early T cells in non-severe SARS-CoV-2 infection. The overall study: It was bulk RNA from unsorted whole blood that was sequenced, and the chains were unpaired. Broader study findings: The VDJdb matching leaned toward anti-spike CD8 responses and overlooked private and CD4 specificities.

CDR3 length: 14 amino acids. The germline gives CDR1 KGHDR, CDR2 SFDVKD. V was clipped by 5 bases and J by 0 bases, with 4 bases between them. Researchers attached unique molecular identifiers to individual cDNA molecules. TCRdb fed the 5' RACE reads into MiXCR, producing one record per CDR3 protein. The sample consists of 25,000 to 30,000 distinct CDR3 sequences, less than 6.5% of them appearing once. This clonotype was observed at least ten times. The target antigen is unknown. The sequenced material came from whole blood. This chain uses TRBV24-1 with TRBJ2-6; no definite D call. This sequence was found in an adult who was a healthcare worker with PCR-confirmed SARS-CoV-2 infection or an uninfected control (not recorded which). Here the CDR3 reads CATSVGSGANVLTF. The CDR3 DNA is TGTGCCACCAGTGTCGGCTCTGGGGCCAACGTCCTGACTTTC.